The 2 T cell receptor beta chains given below trace back to one sample, sequenced in a study of cytomegalovirus exposure and HLA in healthy donors. Researchers ran the PCR with 60 Vbeta and 13 Jbeta primers. The assay was immunoSEQ multiplex PCR, and TCRdb's table has in-frame clones only and misses some. In the table there are some 220,000 clones, about 89% of which are singletons. Sequenced: PBMCs. The receptor source for this set is a woman aged 18-35 years in good health and CMV-seronegative.

This chain links TRBV11-1 with TRBJ1-1, with D possibly TRBD1 on 6 matching bases. The CDR3 runs 16 residues. Germline CDR1 and CDR2: SGHAT and FQDESV (reference sequence). Trimming shortened V by 6 bases and J by 0 bases, and 17 bases separated the two germline ends. CDR3 region: CASRDRGGGMNTEAFF. For the CDR3, the DNA is TGTGCCAGCAGGGACCGTGGGGGCGGAATGAACACTGAAGCTTTCTTT.

The chain is built from TRBV9 and TRBJ2-3; D is perhaps TRBD2 (5 bases). V gave up 0 bases and J gave up 1 base, with 9 bases separating them. Germline values: CDR1 SGDLS, CDR2 YYNGEE. The CDR3 consists of 15 residues. The CDR3 here is CASSVGSARTDTQYF. CDR3 sequence (DNA): TGTGCCAGCAGCGTAGGTAGCGCTCGCACAGATACGCAGTATTTT.